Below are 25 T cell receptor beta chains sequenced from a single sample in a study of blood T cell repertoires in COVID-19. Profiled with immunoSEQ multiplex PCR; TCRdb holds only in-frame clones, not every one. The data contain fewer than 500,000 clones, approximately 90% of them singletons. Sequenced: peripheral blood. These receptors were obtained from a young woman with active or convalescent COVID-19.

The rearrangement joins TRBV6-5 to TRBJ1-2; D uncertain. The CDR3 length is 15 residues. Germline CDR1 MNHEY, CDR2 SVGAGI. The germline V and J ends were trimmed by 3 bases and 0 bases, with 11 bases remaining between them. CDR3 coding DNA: TGTGCCAGCAGTTATGAGGAAGCCCCTAACTATGGCTACACCTTC. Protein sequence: CASSYEEAPNYGYTF.

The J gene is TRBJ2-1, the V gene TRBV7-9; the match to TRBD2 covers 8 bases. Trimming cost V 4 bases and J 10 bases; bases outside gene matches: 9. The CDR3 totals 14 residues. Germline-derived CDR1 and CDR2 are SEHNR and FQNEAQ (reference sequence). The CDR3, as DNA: TGTGCCAGCAGCTCTAGCGGGCGTCGGAGGGAGCAGTTCTTC. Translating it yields CASSSSGRRREQFF. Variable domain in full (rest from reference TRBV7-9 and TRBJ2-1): DTGVSQNPRHKITKRGQNVTFRCDPISEHNRLYWYRQTLGQGPEFLTYFQNEAQLEKSRLLSDRFSAERPKGSFSTLEIQRTEQGDSAMYLCASSSSGRRREQFFGPGTRLTVL.

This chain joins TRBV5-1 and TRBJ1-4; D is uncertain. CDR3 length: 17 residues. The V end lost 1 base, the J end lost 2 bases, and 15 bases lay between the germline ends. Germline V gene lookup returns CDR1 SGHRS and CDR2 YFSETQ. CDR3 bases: TGCGCCAGCAGCTTGAATTCTTGGGAGTCGACTAATGAAAAACTGTTTTTT. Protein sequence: CASSLNSWESTNEKLFF.

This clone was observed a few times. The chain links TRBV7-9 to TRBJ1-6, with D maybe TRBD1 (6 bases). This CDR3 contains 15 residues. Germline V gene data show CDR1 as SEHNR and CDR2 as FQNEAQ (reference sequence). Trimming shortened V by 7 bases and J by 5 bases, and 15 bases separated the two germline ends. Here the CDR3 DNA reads TGTGCCAGCAACCTCGGGGGGCTCGATAATTCACCCCTCCACTTT. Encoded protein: CASNLGGLDNSPLHF.

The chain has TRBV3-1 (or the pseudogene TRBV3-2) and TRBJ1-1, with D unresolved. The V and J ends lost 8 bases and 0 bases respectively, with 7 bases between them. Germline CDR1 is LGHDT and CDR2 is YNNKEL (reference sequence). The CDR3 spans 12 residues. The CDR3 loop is CASGRVNTEAFF. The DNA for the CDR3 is TGTGCCAGCGGTCGGGTGAACACTGAAGCTTTCTTT.

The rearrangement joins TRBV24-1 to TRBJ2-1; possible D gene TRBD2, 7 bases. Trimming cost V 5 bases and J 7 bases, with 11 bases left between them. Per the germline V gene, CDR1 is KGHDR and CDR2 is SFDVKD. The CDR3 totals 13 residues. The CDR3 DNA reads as TGTGCCACCAGTGTGGGGGGGCGGAATGAGCAGTTCTTC. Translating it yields CATSVGGRNEQFF.

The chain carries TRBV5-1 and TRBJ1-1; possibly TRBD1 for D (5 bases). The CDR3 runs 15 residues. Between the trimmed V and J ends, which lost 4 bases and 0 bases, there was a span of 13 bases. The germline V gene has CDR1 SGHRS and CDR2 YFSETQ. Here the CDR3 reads CASSVAGLLNTEAFF. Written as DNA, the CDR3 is TGCGCCAGCAGCGTTGCGGGACTCCTGAACACTGAAGCTTTCTTT.

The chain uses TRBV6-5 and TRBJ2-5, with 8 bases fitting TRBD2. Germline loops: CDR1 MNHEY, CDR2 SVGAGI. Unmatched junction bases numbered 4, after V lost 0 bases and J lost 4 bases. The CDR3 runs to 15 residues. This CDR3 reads CASSYSPGGGETQYF. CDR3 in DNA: TGTGCCAGCAGTTACTCTCCGGGGGGGGGAGAGACCCAGTACTTC.

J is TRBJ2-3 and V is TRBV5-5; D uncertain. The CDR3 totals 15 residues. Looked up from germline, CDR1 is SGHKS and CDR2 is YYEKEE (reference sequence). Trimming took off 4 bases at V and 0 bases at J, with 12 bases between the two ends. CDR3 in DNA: TGTGCCAGCAGCCGAGAGGAAGATAGCACAGATACGCAGTATTTT. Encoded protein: CASSREEDSTDTQYF.

The CDR3: CASSVGTGADQETQYF. CDR3 sequence (DNA): TGTGCCAGCAGCGTCGGGACAGGGGCCGACCAAGAGACCCAGTACTTC. V is TRBV11-2 and J is TRBJ2-5, with TRBD1 matching 10 bases. Germline-derived CDR1 and CDR2 are SGHAT and FQNNGV. Unmatched junction bases numbered 6, after V lost 5 bases and J lost 0 bases. The CDR3 covers 16 residues.

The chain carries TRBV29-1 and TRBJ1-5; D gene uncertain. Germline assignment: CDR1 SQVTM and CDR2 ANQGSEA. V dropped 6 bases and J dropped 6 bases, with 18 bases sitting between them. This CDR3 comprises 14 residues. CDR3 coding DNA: TGCAGCGTGACGACCGGGGTCGAGGGTCAGCCCCAGCATTTT. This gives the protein CSVTTGVEGQPQHF. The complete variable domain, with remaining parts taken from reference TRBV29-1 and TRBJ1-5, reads SAVISQKPSRDICQRGTSLTIQCQVDSQVTMMFWYRQQPGQSLTLIATANQGSEATYESGFVIDKFPISRPNLTFSTLTVSNMSPEDSSIYLCSVTTGVEGQPQHFGDGTRLSIL.

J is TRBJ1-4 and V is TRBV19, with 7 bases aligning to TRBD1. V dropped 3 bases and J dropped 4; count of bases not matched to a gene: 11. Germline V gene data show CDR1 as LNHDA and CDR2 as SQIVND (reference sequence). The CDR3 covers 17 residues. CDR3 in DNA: TGTGCCAGTAGTATTGTTCGTCCGGACAGGAGTAATGAAAAACTGTTTTTT. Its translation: CASSIVRPDRSNEKLFF. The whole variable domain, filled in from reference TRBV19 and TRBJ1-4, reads DGGITQSPKYLFRKEGQNVTLSCEQNLNHDAMYWYRQDPGQGLRLIYYSQIVNDFQKGDIAEGYSVSREKKESFPLTVTSAQKNPTAFYLCASSIVRPDRSNEKLFFGSGTQLSVL.

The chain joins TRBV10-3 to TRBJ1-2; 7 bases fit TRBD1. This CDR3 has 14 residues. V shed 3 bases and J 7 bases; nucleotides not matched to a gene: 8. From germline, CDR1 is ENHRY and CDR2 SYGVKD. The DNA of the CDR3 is TGTGCCATCAGTGAAGGGACAGCGATCGGTGGCTACACCTTC. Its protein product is CAISEGTAIGGYTF.

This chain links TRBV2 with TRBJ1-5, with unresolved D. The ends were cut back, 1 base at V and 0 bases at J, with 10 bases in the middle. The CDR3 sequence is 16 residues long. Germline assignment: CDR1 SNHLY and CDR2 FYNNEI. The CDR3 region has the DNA TGTGCCAGCAGTGAAGACACTACCTATAGCAATCAGCCCCAGCATTTT. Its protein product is CASSEDTTYSNQPQHF.

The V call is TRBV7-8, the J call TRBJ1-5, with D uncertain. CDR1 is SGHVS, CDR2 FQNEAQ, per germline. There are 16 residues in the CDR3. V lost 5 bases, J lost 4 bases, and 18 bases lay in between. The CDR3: CASSVGFRSGNQPQHF. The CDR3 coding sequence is TGTGCCAGCAGCGTAGGATTTCGGAGTGGGAATCAGCCCCAGCATTTT.

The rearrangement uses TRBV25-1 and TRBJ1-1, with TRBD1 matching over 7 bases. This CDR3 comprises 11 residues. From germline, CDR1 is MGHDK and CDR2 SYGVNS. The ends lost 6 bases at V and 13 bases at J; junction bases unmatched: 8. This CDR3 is CASREGQVVFF. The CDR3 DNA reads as TGTGCCAGCAGGGAAGGACAGGTTGTTTTCTTT. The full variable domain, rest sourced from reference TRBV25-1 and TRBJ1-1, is EADIYQTPRYLVIGTGKKITLECSQTMGHDKMYWYQQDPGMELHLIHYSYGVNSTEKGDLSSESTVSRIRTEHFPLTLESARPSHTSQYLCASREGQVVFFGQGTRLTVV.

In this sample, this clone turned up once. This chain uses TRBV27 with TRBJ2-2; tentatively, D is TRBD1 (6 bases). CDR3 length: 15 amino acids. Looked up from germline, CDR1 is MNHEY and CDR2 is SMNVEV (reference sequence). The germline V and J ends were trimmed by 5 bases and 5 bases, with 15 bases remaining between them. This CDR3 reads CASSNNRVGTGELFF. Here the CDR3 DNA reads TGTGCCAGCAGTAATAACAGGGTAGGGACCGGGGAGCTGTTTTTT.

The CDR3 region has the DNA TGCGCCAGCACGCCCGCGGGGGGAGGCATTCAGTACTTC. Translated, it gives CASTPAGGGIQYF. V gene TRBV5-1 combines with J gene TRBJ2-4; 8 positions match TRBD2. The germline gives CDR1 SGHRS, CDR2 YFSETQ. Trimming removed 6 bases from V and 9 bases from J; junction bases left unmatched: 8. The CDR3 runs to 13 residues. Together with reference TRBV5-1 and TRBJ2-4, the CDR3 gives the full variable domain: KAGVTQTPRYLIKTRGQQVTLSCSPISGHRSVSWYQQTPGQGLQFLFEYFSETQRNKGNFPGRFSGRQFSNSRSEMNVSTLELGDSALYLCASTPAGGGIQYFGAGTRLSVL.

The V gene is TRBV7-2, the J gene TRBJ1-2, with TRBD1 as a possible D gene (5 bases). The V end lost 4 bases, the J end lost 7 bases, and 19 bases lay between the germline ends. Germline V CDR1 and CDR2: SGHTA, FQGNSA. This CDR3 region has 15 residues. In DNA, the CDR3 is TGTGCCAGCAGCTCCTCCTATCAGGGTGCAGGTGGCTACACCTTC. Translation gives CASSSSYQGAGGYTF. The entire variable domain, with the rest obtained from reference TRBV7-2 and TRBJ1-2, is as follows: GAGVSQSPSNKVTEKGKDVELRCDPISGHTALYWYRQSLGQGLEFLIYFQGNSAPDKSGLPSDRFSAERTGGSVSTLTIQRTQQEDSAVYLCASSSSYQGAGGYTFGSGTRLTVV.

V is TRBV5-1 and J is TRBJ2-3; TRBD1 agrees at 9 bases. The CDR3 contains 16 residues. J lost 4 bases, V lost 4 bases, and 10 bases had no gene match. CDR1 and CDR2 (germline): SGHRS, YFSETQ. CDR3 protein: CASSRTPGQGADTQYF. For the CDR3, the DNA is TGCGCCAGCAGCCGGACTCCGGGACAGGGTGCAGATACGCAGTATTTT.

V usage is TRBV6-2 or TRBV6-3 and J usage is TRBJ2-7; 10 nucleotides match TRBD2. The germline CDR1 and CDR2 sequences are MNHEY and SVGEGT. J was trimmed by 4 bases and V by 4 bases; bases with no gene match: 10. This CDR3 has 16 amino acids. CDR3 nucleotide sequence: TGTGCCAGCAGTTCACTACGGAGCGGGGGGGTTTACGAGCAGTACTTC. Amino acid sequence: CASSSLRSGGVYEQYF.

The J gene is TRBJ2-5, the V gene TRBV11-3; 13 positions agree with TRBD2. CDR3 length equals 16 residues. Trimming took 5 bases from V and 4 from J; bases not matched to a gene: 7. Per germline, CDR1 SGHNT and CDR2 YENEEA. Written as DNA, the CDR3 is TGTGCCAGCAGCCCAACTAGCGGGGGGGCCGCAGAGACCCAGTACTTC. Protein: CASSPTSGGAAETQYF. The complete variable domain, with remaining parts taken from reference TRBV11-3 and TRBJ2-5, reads EAGVVQSPRYKIIEKKQPVAFWCNPISGHNTLYWYLQNLGQGPELLIRYENEEAVDDSQLPKDRFSAERLKGVDSTLKIQPAELGDSAVYLCASSPTSGGAAETQYFGPGTRLLVL.

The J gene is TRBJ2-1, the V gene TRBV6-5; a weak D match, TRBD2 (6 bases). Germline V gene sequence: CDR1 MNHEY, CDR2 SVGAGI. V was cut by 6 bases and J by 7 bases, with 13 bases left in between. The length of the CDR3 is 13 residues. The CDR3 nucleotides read TGTGCCAGCAGACGCAGACTAGTAAATGAGCAGTTCTTC. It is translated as CASRRRLVNEQFF.

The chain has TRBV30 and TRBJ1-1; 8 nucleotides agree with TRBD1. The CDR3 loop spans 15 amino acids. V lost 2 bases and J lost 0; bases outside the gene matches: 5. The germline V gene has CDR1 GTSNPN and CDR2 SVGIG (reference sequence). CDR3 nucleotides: TGTGCCTGGAGTTATGGGACAGGACTGAACACTGAAGCTTTCTTT. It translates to CAWSYGTGLNTEAFF.

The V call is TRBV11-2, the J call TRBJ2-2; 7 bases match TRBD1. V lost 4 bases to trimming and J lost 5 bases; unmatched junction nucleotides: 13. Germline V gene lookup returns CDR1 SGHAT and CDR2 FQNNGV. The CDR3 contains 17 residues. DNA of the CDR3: TGTGCCAGCAGCTCCCCCCCGACAGGGTGGTTAACCGGGGAGCTGTTTTTT. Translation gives CASSSPPTGWLTGELFF. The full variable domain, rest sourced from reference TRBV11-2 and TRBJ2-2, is EAGVAQSPRYKIIEKRQSVAFWCNPISGHATLYWYQQILGQGPKLLIQFQNNGVVDDSQLPKDRFSAERLKGVDSTLKIQPAKLEDSAVYLCASSSPPTGWLTGELFFGEGSRLTVL.